Shown below are 21 T cell receptor beta chains from a single sample sequenced in a study of beta chain features in type 1 diabetes. The whole isolated RNA underwent reverse transcription, so sequencing captured expressed TCRB transcripts. This table comes from immunoSEQ multiplex PCR, and its TCRdb copy is limited to in-frame clones, with some not included. The sample consists of some 150,000 clones, around 9.3% of them appearing once. Sequenced: naive CD4+ T cells from blood. The receptors stem from a man between 18 and 29 years old in good health.

The chain joins TRBV6-5 to TRBJ2-3, with TRBD2 matching over 8 bases. Germline V gene lookup returns CDR1 MNHEY and CDR2 SVGAGI. This CDR3 has 13 amino acids. V shed 7 bases, J shed 3 bases, and the junction held 3 bases outside the gene matches. This CDR3 is CASTSGGTDTQYF. The CDR3 region has the DNA TGTGCCAGCACCTCGGGGGGGACAGATACGCAGTATTTT.

V gene TRBV7-6 combines with J gene TRBJ2-5; D remains ambiguous. The V end lost 3 bases, the J end lost 3 bases, and 5 bases lay between the germline ends. This CDR3 is 12 amino acids long. The germline V gene has CDR1 SGHVS and CDR2 FNYEAQ. CDR3 nucleotides: TGTGCCAGCAGCTTTCAGGAAGAGACCCAGTACTTC. Translating it yields CASSFQEETQYF. Combining the CDR3 with reference TRBV7-6 and TRBJ2-5 gives the whole variable domain GAGVSQSPRYKVTKRGQDVALRCDPISGHVSLYWYRQALGQGPEFLTYFNYEAQQDKSGLPNDRFSAERPEGSISTLTIQRTEQRDSAMYRCASSFQEETQYFGPGTRLLVL.

The V gene is TRBV6-1, the J gene TRBJ1-6; the D is unclear. V was cut by 1 base and J by 6 bases, with 13 bases left in between. CDR3 length: 16 amino acids. Germline V lookup: CDR1 MNHNS, CDR2 SASEGT. The DNA for the CDR3 is TGTGCCAGCAGTGAAGGTCCTCTGGGGAGTAATTCACCCCTCCACTTT. It encodes CASSEGPLGSNSPLHF.

The rearrangement links TRBV27 to TRBJ2-2, with 7 nucleotides matching TRBD1. Per germline, CDR1 MNHEY and CDR2 SMNVEV (reference sequence). J gave up 4 bases and V 6 bases, and 2 bases lay outside the gene matches. There are 13 residues in the CDR3. The CDR3 DNA reads as TGTGCCAGCAGCCGGGACAGCACCGGGGAGCTGTTTTTT. Its translation is CASSRDSTGELFF.

In its sample, this clone was seen a few times. V usage is TRBV5-1 and J usage is TRBJ2-1; TRBD1 matches 8 bases. Germline CDR1 reads SGHRS; CDR2 reads YFSETQ. The CDR3 extends over 14 amino acids. The V gene end was trimmed by 0 bases and the J gene end by 8 bases; junction bases not matched to a gene: 4. In nucleotides, the CDR3 is TGCGCCAGCAGCTTGGCGCAGGGGGCTGATGAGCAGTTCTTC. Translation gives CASSLAQGADEQFF.

CDR3 nucleotides: TGTGCCAGCAGCGGAGGGGTAGGGAATGGCAATCAGCCCCAGCATTTT. This codes for CASSGGVGNGNQPQHF. The chain has TRBV7-9 and TRBJ1-5, with D possibly TRBD1 on 5 matching bases. The CDR3 covers 16 residues. V lost 5 bases and J 2 bases, leaving 16 bases between the germline ends. Germline V lookup: CDR1 SEHNR, CDR2 FQNEAQ (reference sequence).

This clone was counted a few times. The chain has TRBV29-1 and TRBJ1-2; 12 nucleotides align to TRBD1. Germline V gene lookup returns CDR1 SQVTM and CDR2 ANQGSEA. With V trimmed by 1 base and J by 3 bases, 6 bases remained unmatched. CDR3 size: 16 residues. As DNA, the CDR3 is TGCAGCGTTGAAGGCCGGGACAGGGGGCCGGACTATGGCTACACCTTC. As protein: CSVEGRDRGPDYGYTF.

The chain carries TRBV27 and TRBJ2-2, with 7 bases lining up with TRBD2. Germline V CDR1 and CDR2: MNHEY, SMNVEV (reference sequence). This CDR3 spans 16 amino acids. V dropped 3 bases and J dropped 0; count of bases not matched to a gene: 4. CDR3 region: CASSFLAVTNTGELFF. In DNA, the CDR3 is TGTGCCAGCAGTTTTCTAGCGGTAACGAACACCGGGGAGCTGTTTTTT.

The CDR3 DNA reads TGCAGCGTTGGAGGGTCAGGTTTCTTGGGAGGTGGCTACACCTTC. Translating it yields CSVGGSGFLGGGYTF. The J gene is TRBJ1-2, the V gene TRBV29-1, with D unresolved. Germline loops: CDR1 SQVTM, CDR2 ANQGSEA. The CDR3 totals 15 residues. With 4 bases removed from V and 7 bases from J, the gap between germline ends came to 22 bases.

This clone was seen a few times. The J gene is TRBJ2-2, the V gene TRBV5-4, with 7 bases lining up with TRBD1. Losses at the gene ends were 2 bases for V and 6 bases for J; bases not matched to a gene: 4. Germline CDR1 is SGHNT and CDR2 is YYREEE (reference sequence). CDR3 length: 14 amino acids. The chain's CDR3 is CASSFDRVPGELFF. In DNA form, the CDR3 reads TGTGCCAGCAGCTTTGACAGGGTTCCCGGGGAGCTGTTTTTT.

This clone was counted ten times or more. For the CDR3, the DNA is TGTGCCAGCAGCTGGATTGGGGCTACTAGCACAGATACGCAGTATTTT. It translates to CASSWIGATSTDTQYF. This sequence joins TRBV11-2 and TRBJ2-3, with D maybe TRBD1 (5 bases). This CDR3 is 16 amino acids long. V gave up 4 bases and J gave up 0 bases, with 14 bases separating them. Per the germline V gene, CDR1 is SGHAT and CDR2 is FQNNGV.

This clone was observed a handful of times. The chain employs TRBV5-5 and TRBJ2-2; 7 positions match TRBD2. The CDR3 extends over 15 amino acids. From germline, CDR1 is SGHKS and CDR2 YYEKEE (reference sequence). Trimming took 5 bases from V and 6 from J; bases not matched to a gene: 10. This CDR3 is CASSQGRGIPGELFF. The CDR3 region has the DNA TGTGCCAGCAGTCAAGGGCGGGGGATCCCCGGGGAGCTGTTTTTT.

The chain recombines TRBV15 with TRBJ2-7, with D possibly being TRBD1 (6 bases). Germline CDR1 is LNHNV and CDR2 is YYDKDF (reference sequence). The CDR3 is made up of 12 amino acids. V lost 3 bases and J 3 bases, leaving 6 bases between the germline ends. CDR3 DNA sequence: TGTGCCACCAGCAGGGACAGCTACGAGCAGTACTTC. Amino acid sequence: CATSRDSYEQYF.

This clone has a handful of counts. This chain connects TRBV7-8 to TRBJ1-1; a possible D gene is TRBD1 (6 bases). Per the germline V gene, CDR1 is SGHVS and CDR2 is FQNEAQ. The V end lost 1 base, the J end lost 5 bases, and 8 bases lay between the germline ends. This CDR3 has 13 amino acids. CDR3 protein: CASSLEGVTEAFF. DNA for the CDR3: TGTGCCAGCAGCTTAGAGGGGGTTACTGAAGCTTTCTTT.

This clone was seen only a few times. The chain links TRBV10-3 to TRBJ2-7; 9 positions agree with TRBD1. Germline CDR1 and CDR2: ENHRY and SYGVKD. Trimming took 6 bases from V and 3 from J; bases not matched to a gene: 6. There are 14 residues in the CDR3. CDR3 residues: CAISGQGSYYEQYF. CDR3 nucleotide sequence: TGTGCCATCAGCGGACAGGGGTCCTACTACGAGCAGTACTTC.

V gene TRBV6-1 combines with J gene TRBJ2-5, with 10 positions matching TRBD2. J gave up 6 bases and V 2 bases, and 6 bases lay outside the gene matches. Germline V lookup: CDR1 MNHNS, CDR2 SASEGT. The length of the CDR3 is 15 residues. This CDR3 reads CASSEPGLATQTQYF. The CDR3 DNA sequence: TGTGCCAGCAGTGAACCGGGACTAGCGACCCAGACCCAGTACTTC.

This clone has just a few counts. The chain has TRBV9 and TRBJ1-5, with TRBD1 matching 7 bases. The V gene end was trimmed by 0 bases and the J gene end by 0 bases; junction bases not matched to a gene: 0. The germline V gene encodes CDR1 SGDLS and CDR2 YYNGEE. There are 15 residues in the CDR3. The CDR3 bases are TGTGCCAGCAGCGTAGACAGGGGTAGCAATCAGCCCCAGCATTTT. Protein sequence: CASSVDRGSNQPQHF.

The V call is TRBV30, the J call TRBJ1-3; the D is unclear. The CDR3 length is 13 residues. CDR1 is GTSNPN, CDR2 SVGIG, per germline (reference sequence). V dropped 0 bases and J dropped 4 bases, with 7 bases sitting between them. The CDR3 region is CAWSVTVGNTIYF. CDR3 sequence (DNA): TGTGCCTGGAGTGTAACAGTCGGAAACACCATATATTTT.

This clone appeared many times. The CDR3 is CAISDPGLPSYEQYF. For the CDR3, the DNA is TGTGCCATCAGTGATCCAGGGTTACCTTCCTACGAGCAGTACTTC. The rearrangement links TRBV10-3 to TRBJ2-7; D possibly corresponds to TRBD1 (5 bases). The CDR3 has 15 residues. V was trimmed by 3 bases and J by 1 base, leaving 13 bases between them. CDR1 and CDR2 from the germline V gene are ENHRY and SYGVKD.

This clone was found a few times. V is TRBV7-8 and J is TRBJ2-7; TRBD1 agrees at 8 bases. V shed 8 bases, J shed 3 bases, and the junction held 0 bases outside the gene matches. The CDR3 is 11 residues long. Germline V lookup: CDR1 SGHVS, CDR2 FQNEAQ. The CDR3 nucleotides read TGTGCCAGCGGACAGGGCTACGAGCAGTACTTC. This codes for CASGQGYEQYF.

This clone was seen many times. The rearrangement joins TRBV4-3 to TRBJ2-7; TRBD1 agrees at 10 bases. The V segment lost 0 bases and the J segment 2 bases; nucleotides outside the gene matches: 4. The CDR3 sequence is 16 residues long. Germline CDR1 is LGHNA and CDR2 is YSLEER. The CDR3 sequence: CASSQETGQGAYEQYF. In DNA, the CDR3 is TGCGCCAGCAGCCAAGAGACCGGACAGGGGGCCTACGAGCAGTACTTC.